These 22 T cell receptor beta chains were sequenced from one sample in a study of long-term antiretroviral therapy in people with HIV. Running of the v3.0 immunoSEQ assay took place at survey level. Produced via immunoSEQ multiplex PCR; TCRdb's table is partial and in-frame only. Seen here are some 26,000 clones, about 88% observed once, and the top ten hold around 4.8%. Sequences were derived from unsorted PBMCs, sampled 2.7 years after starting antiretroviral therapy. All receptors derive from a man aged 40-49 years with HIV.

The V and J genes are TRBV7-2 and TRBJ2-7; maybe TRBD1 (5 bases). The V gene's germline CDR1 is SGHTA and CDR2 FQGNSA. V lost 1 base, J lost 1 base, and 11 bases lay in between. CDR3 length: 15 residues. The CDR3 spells CASSLVGARSYEQYF. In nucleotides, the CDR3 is TGTGCCAGCAGCTTAGTTGGGGCCAGATCCTACGAGCAGTACTTC.

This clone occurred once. The CDR3 reads CASSQDPGETQYF. The DNA of the CDR3 is TGCGCCAGCAGCCAAGACCCGGGAGAGACCCAGTACTTC. The V gene is TRBV4-3, the J gene TRBJ2-5, with D hard to call. CDR1 is LGHNA and CDR2 is YSLEER in the germline V gene. Trimming took off 0 bases at V and 4 bases at J, with 6 bases between the two ends. The CDR3 loop spans 13 amino acids.

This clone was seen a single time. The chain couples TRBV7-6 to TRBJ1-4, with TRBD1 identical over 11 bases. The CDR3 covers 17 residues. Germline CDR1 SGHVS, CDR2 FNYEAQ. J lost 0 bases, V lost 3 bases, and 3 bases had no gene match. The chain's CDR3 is CASSLGQGVATNEKLFF. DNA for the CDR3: TGTGCCAGCAGCTTGGGACAGGGGGTTGCAACTAATGAAAAACTGTTTTTT.

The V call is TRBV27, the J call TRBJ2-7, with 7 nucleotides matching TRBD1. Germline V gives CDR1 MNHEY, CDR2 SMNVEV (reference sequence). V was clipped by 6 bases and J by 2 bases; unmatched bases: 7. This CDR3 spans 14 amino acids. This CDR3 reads CASRRQGSAYEQYF. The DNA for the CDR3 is TGTGCCAGCAGGCGACAGGGCTCGGCCTACGAGCAGTACTTC.

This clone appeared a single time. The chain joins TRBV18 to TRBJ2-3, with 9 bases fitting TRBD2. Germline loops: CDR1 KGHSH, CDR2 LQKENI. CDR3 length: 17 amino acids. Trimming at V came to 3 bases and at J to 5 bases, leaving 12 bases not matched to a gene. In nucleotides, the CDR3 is TGTGCCAGCTCACCTTTCTTGGCGGGAGGGCCGAAAGATACGCAGTATTTT. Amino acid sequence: CASSPFLAGGPKDTQYF.

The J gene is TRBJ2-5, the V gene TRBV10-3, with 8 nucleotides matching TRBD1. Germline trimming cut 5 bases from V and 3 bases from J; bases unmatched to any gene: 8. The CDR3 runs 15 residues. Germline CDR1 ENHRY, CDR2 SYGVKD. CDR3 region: CAISLLDRDEETQYF. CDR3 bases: TGTGCCATCAGTTTATTGGACAGGGATGAAGAGACCCAGTACTTC.

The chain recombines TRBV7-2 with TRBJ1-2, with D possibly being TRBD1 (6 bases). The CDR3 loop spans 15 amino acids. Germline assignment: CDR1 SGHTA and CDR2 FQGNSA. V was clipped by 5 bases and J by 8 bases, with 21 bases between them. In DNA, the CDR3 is TGTGCCAGCAGCCCGAGTGGGGGCCCCGTTCAGGGCTACACCTTC. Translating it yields CASSPSGGPVQGYTF.

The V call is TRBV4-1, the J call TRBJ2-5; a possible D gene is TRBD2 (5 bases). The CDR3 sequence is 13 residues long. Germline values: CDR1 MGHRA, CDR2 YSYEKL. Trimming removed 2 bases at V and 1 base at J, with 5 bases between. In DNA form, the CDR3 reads TGCGCCAGCAGCCAAAGCGGCCAAGAGACCCAGTACTTC. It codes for CASSQSGQETQYF.

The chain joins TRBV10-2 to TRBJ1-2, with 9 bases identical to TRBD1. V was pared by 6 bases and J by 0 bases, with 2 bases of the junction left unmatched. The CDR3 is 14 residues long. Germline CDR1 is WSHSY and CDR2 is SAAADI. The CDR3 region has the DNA TGCGCCAGCAGCACAGGGGGCCCTAACTATGGCTACACCTTC. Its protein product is CASSTGGPNYGYTF.

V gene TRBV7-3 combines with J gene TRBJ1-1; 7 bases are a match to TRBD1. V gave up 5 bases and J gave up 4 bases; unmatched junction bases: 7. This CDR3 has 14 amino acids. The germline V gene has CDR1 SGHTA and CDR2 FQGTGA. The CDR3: CASSTQTGFTEAFF. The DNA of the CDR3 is TGTGCCAGCAGCACACAGACAGGGTTCACTGAAGCTTTCTTT.

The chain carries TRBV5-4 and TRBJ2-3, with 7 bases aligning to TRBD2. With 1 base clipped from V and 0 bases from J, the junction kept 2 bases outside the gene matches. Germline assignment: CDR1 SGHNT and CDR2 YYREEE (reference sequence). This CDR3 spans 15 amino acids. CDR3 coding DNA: TGTGCCAGCAGCTTGCGGCGGGGGAGCACAGATACGCAGTATTTT. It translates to CASSLRRGSTDTQYF.

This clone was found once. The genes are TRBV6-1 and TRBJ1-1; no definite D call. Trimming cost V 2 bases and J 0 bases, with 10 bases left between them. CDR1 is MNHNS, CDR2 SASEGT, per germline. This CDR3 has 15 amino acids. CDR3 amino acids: CASSEWGSMNTEAFF. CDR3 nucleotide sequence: TGTGCCAGCAGTGAATGGGGAAGTATGAACACTGAAGCTTTCTTT.

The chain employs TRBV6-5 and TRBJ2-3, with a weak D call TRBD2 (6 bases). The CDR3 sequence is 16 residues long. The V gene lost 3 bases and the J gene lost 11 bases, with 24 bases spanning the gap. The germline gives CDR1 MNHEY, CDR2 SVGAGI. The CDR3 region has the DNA TGTGCCAGCAGTTATACCCGGGGCCGGGGGTCTAGTAGGCAGTATTTT. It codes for CASSYTRGRGSSRQYF.

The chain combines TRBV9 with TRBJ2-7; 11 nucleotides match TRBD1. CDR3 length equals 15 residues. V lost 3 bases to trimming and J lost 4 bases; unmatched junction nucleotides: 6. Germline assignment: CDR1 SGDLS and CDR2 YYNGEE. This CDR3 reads CASSAGGQGGYEQYF. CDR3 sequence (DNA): TGTGCCAGCAGCGCTGGGGGACAGGGGGGGTACGAGCAGTACTTC.

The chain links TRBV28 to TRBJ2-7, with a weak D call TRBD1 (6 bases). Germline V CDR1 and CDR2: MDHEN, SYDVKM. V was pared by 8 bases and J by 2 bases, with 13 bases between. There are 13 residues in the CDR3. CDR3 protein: CASGLGAAYEQYF. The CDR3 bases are TGTGCCAGCGGCCTGGGGGCCGCCTACGAGCAGTACTTC.

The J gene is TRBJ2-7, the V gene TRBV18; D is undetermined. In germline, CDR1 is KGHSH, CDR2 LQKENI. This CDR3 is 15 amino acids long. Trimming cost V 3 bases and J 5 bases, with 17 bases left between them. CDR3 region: CASSPLVLDRNEQYF. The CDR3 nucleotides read TGTGCCAGCTCACCCTTGGTACTCGACCGGAACGAGCAGTACTTC.

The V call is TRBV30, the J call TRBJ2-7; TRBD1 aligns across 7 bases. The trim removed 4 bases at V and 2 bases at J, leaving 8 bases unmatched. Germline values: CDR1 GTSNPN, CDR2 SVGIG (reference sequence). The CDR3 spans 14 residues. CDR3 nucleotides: TGTGCCTGGAACCGGGACAGTCGGACCTACGAGCAGTACTTC. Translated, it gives CAWNRDSRTYEQYF.

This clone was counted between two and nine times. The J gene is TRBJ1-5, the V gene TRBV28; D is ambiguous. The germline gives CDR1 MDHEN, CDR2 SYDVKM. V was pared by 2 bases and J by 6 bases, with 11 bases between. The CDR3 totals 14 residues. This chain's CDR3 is CASSLGVLGQPQHF. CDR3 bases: TGTGCCAGCAGTTTAGGGGTTTTAGGTCAGCCCCAGCATTTT.

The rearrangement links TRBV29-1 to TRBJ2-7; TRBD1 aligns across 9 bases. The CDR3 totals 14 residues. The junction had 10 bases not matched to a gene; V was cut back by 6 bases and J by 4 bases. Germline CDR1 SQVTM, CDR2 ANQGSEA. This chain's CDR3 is CSVILGTGTYEQYF. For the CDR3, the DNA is TGCAGCGTGATTCTCGGGACAGGGACTTACGAGCAGTACTTC.

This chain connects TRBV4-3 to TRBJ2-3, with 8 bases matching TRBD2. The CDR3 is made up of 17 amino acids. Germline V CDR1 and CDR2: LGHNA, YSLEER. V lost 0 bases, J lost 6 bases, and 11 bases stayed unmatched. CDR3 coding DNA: TGCGCCAGCAGCCAAGAGGCAAGCGGGGGCTGGGGGGATACGCAGTATTTT. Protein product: CASSQEASGGWGDTQYF.

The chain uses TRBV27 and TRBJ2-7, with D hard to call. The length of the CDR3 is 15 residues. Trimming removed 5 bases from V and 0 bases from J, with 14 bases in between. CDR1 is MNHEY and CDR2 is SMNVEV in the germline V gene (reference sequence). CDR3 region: CASSPDGLSSYEQYF. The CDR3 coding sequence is TGTGCCAGCAGTCCCGATGGCCTGAGCTCCTACGAGCAGTACTTC.

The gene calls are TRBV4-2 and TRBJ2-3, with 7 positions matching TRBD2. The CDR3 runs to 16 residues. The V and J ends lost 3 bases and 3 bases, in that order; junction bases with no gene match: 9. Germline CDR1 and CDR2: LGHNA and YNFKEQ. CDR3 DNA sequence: TGTGCCAGCAGCCAGGTGGCGGGAGTAGGTACAGATACGCAGTATTTT. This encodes CASSQVAGVGTDTQYF.